This TCR beta chain came from a study of T-cell reconstitution after alpha-beta-depleted transplantation in children. Study results and limitations: The authors attributed T-cell counts and diversity one year after transplant mostly to newly produced T cells. Several hundred expanded graft clones reportedly were the source of alpha-beta T cells about two months after transplant.

Preparation of the TCRbeta library used unique molecular identifiers. TCRdb independently ran MiXCR on the PCR reads; one entry per CDR3 protein. The table lists under 300,000 distinct CDR3 sequences, around 10% of them singletons. For this clonotype: Its target is unknown. This may stem from a read error, because a much larger clone lies one nucleotide away.

The sample in question was peripheral blood, obtained 180 days after TCRalphabeta/CD19-depleted stem cell transplant. The TCR was taken from a male patient aged 2-10 years who had a stem cell transplant for chronic granulomatous disease, so the T cells may come from the graft donor.

The CDR3 DNA follows: TGCGCCAGCAGCTTGGTAACACCGGGGGTTACTGAAGCTTTCTTT. Translating gives CASSLVTPGVTEAFF. The chain uses TRBV5-1 and TRBJ1-1, with TRBD1 as a possible D gene (5 bases). The CDR3 has 15 amino acids. Germline lookup yields CDR1 SGHRS and CDR2 YFSETQ. Trimming took off 0 bases at V and 5 bases at J, with 14 bases between the two ends.